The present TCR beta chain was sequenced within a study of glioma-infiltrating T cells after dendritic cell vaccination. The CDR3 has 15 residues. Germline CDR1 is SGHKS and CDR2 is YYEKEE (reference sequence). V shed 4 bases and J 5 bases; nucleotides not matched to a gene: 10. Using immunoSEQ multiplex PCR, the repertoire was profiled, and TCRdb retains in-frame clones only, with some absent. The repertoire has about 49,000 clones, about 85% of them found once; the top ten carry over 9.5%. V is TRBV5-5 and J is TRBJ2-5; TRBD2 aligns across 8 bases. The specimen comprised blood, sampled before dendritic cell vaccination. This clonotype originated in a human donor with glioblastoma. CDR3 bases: TGTGCCAGCAGCGGCAACCTAGCGGGCGAGGAGACCCAGTACTTC. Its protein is CASSGNLAGEETQYF.